The next 17 T cell receptor beta chains were all read from a single sample in a study of shared clonotypes between healthy human individuals. Only in-frame clones appear in the TCRdb table, and some are missing; sequencing was by immunoSEQ multiplex PCR. In the table there are a few hundred thousand clones, around 81% of which are singletons. The specimen was PBMCs. These receptors originate from a woman aged 40-49 years in good health. Some clones in this sample may be carry-over from other donors' samples.

The chain carries TRBV7-8 and TRBJ2-1, with D tentatively TRBD2 (5 bases). Trimming cost V 1 base and J 9 bases, with 10 bases left between them. Germline V gives CDR1 SGHVS, CDR2 FQNEAQ. CDR3 size: 13 residues. CDR3 in DNA: TGTGCCAGCAGCTTAGTGACTGGGAGTGAGCAGTTCTTC. Translating it yields CASSLVTGSEQFF.

The V gene is TRBV11-2, the J gene TRBJ1-2; no clear D. This CDR3 region has 15 residues. V was pared by 3 bases and J by 0 bases, with 11 bases between. Germline CDR1 SGHAT, CDR2 FQNNGV. The CDR3: CASSLDPGTNYGYTF. CDR3 in DNA: TGTGCCAGCAGCTTGGATCCGGGGACTAACTATGGCTACACCTTC. Complete variable domain (other parts from reference TRBV11-2 and TRBJ1-2): EAGVAQSPRYKIIEKRQSVAFWCNPISGHATLYWYQQILGQGPKLLIQFQNNGVVDDSQLPKDRFSAERLKGVDSTLKIQPAKLEDSAVYLCASSLDPGTNYGYTFGSGTRLTVV.

In this sample, this clone turned up many times. This chain connects TRBV12-5 to TRBJ2-3; 8 nucleotides align to TRBD1. CDR1 LGHNT and CDR2 FRNRAP come from the germline V gene. J lost 2 bases, V lost 6 bases, and 7 bases had no gene match. CDR3 length: 15 amino acids. Here the CDR3 reads CASGQGVDYTDTQYF. The CDR3, as DNA: TGTGCTAGTGGACAGGGGGTGGACTACACAGATACGCAGTATTTT.

The gene calls are TRBV5-6 and TRBJ1-2, with 9 bases fitting TRBD1. Germline CDR1 reads SGHDT; CDR2 reads YYEEEE. This CDR3 region has 15 residues. Trimming cost V 2 bases and J 5 bases; bases outside gene matches: 7. The chain's CDR3 is CASSFQQGAGYGYTF. The CDR3, as DNA: TGTGCCAGCAGCTTCCAACAGGGGGCCGGGTATGGCTACACCTTC.

With respect to this clone: A far larger clone is one nucleotide away, so this likely arose from a read error. The chain couples TRBV9 to TRBJ1-1; D not certain. This CDR3 has 15 residues. Per germline, CDR1 SGDLS and CDR2 YYNGEE. V dropped 6 bases and J dropped 0 bases, with 15 bases sitting between them. The CDR3 region has the DNA TGTGCCAGCATCATACAGTGGGCTGTGAACACTGAAGCTTTCTTT. Translated, it gives CASIIQWAVNTEAFF.

The rearrangement joins TRBV7-9 to TRBJ2-2, with 12 nucleotides matching TRBD2. V was pared by 5 bases and J by 4 bases, with 5 bases of the junction left unmatched. The CDR3 consists of 16 residues. Germline assignment: CDR1 SEHNR and CDR2 FQNEAQ (reference sequence). CDR3 in amino acids: CASSGSSGRGTGELFF. The CDR3 region has the DNA TGTGCCAGCAGCGGTTCTAGCGGGAGGGGCACCGGGGAGCTGTTTTTT.

The J gene is TRBJ2-6, the V gene TRBV10-3; a possible D gene is TRBD2 (5 bases). V lost 2 bases, J lost 1 base, and 12 bases lay in between. This CDR3 has 17 amino acids. Per germline, CDR1 ENHRY and CDR2 SYGVKD. CDR3 residues: CAISEALWESGANVLTF. The DNA of the CDR3 is TGTGCCATCAGTGAGGCACTATGGGAGTCTGGGGCCAACGTCCTGACTTTC.

The chain employs TRBV19 and TRBJ1-4, with TRBD1 identical over 10 bases. Germline values: CDR1 LNHDA, CDR2 SQIVND (reference sequence). The CDR3 has 16 residues. V gave up 5 bases and J gave up 5 bases; unmatched junction bases: 8. The CDR3 DNA reads as TGTGCCAGTAGTCCGACAGGGGGCGCGGTAAATGAAAAACTGTTTTTT. Its translation is CASSPTGGAVNEKLFF.

This clone was seen just once. The CDR3 sequence: CASSQGRADTQYF. Written as DNA, the CDR3 is TGTGCCAGCAGCCAGGGGCGGGCAGATACGCAGTATTTT. V is TRBV2 and J is TRBJ2-3, with D possibly being TRBD1 (6 bases). The V gene lost 6 bases and the J gene lost 4 bases, with 11 bases spanning the gap. The V gene's germline CDR1 is SNHLY and CDR2 FYNNEI. This CDR3 contains 13 residues.

CDR3 in amino acids: CASSQDTWGSYEQYF. In DNA form, the CDR3 reads TGTGCCAGCAGCCAGGATACATGGGGGTCCTACGAGCAGTACTTC. The chain couples TRBV14 to TRBJ2-7; either TRBD1 or TRBD2 may supply D (5 bases each). Germline CDR1 is SGHDN and CDR2 is FVKESK. This CDR3 is 15 amino acids long. With 3 bases removed from V and 1 base from J, the gap between germline ends came to 13 bases.

The genes are TRBV2 and TRBJ2-1; perhaps TRBD2 as D (5 bases). Looked up from germline, CDR1 is SNHLY and CDR2 is FYNNEI. This CDR3 has 14 residues. Between the trimmed V and J ends, which lost 3 bases and 7 bases, there was a span of 13 bases. CDR3 bases: TGTGCCAGCAGTGAGTCCCTAGCCGGGAATGAGCAGTTCTTC. It specifies CASSESLAGNEQFF.

Turning to this clone: The sample carries other DNA sequences with the same CDR3. J is TRBJ2-7 and V is TRBV19; D call uncertain. The CDR3 totals 13 residues. V was pared by 4 bases and J by 8 bases, with 15 bases between. CDR1 and CDR2 (germline): LNHDA, SQIVND (reference sequence). The CDR3 DNA follows: TGTGCCAGTAGTAACCCCCCTGCCGAGCAGCAGTACTTC. This gives the protein CASSNPPAEQQYF.

The gene calls are TRBV11-2 and TRBJ2-7; 7 bases match TRBD1. V lost 4 bases and J lost 7; bases outside the gene matches: 16. CDR3 length: 16 amino acids. Germline V gene lookup returns CDR1 SGHAT and CDR2 FQNNGV. The CDR3 coding sequence is TGTGCCAGCAGCTCCATTGGGGGAGCTACCAGGGGGGAGCAGTACTTC. Its translation is CASSSIGGATRGEQYF.

This clone was observed at least ten times. The gene calls are TRBV6-1 and TRBJ2-3; the D is unclear. Trimming took 5 bases from V and 0 from J, leaving 9 bases between them. The CDR3 runs 14 residues. Germline V lookup: CDR1 MNHNS, CDR2 SASEGT. Here the CDR3 reads CASSLDVSTDTQYF. DNA for the CDR3: TGTGCCAGCAGTTTGGACGTTAGCACAGATACGCAGTATTTT.

J is TRBJ2-2 and V is TRBV19; 7 positions match TRBD1. Germline V lookup: CDR1 LNHDA, CDR2 SQIVND (reference sequence). CDR3 size: 13 residues. The junction had 4 bases not matched to a gene; V was cut back by 5 bases and J by 7 bases. The CDR3 loop reads CASSPTGVGELFF. DNA of the CDR3: TGTGCCAGTAGTCCTACAGGGGTCGGGGAGCTGTTTTTT.

This clone was counted only a few times. The CDR3 spells CASSIQGIPGNTIYF. The CDR3 DNA is TGCGCCAGCAGTATTCAGGGGATCCCTGGAAACACCATATATTTT. The genes are TRBV10-2 and TRBJ1-3; maybe TRBD1 (6 bases). V lost 5 bases and J lost 2, with 13 bases in between. The CDR3 extends over 15 amino acids. Germline CDR1 reads WSHSY; CDR2 reads SAAADI.

This clone was picked up one time. The rearrangement joins TRBV27 to TRBJ2-3, with 11 bases aligning to TRBD2. The CDR3 is 18 amino acids. The germline V gene has CDR1 MNHEY and CDR2 SMNVEV (reference sequence). Germline trimming cut 5 bases from V and 2 bases from J; bases unmatched to any gene: 12. CDR3 region: CASSLRRLAGPPTDTQYF. The CDR3 DNA follows: TGTGCCAGCAGTCTCCGTAGACTAGCGGGGCCACCCACAGATACGCAGTATTTT.